This T cell receptor beta chain was identified during a study of shared clonotypes between healthy human individuals. Germline-derived CDR1 and CDR2 are KGHSH and LQKENI. This CDR3 comprises 13 residues. The V end lost 3 bases, the J end lost 4 bases, and 10 bases lay between the germline ends. Data came from immunoSEQ multiplex PCR; TCRdb stores just in-frame clones and leaves some out. The sample yields under 2,500,000 clones, more than 90% seen once. The chain has TRBV18 and TRBJ2-7; no clear D gene. This TCR was recovered from a young man in good health. The specimen was naive CD4+ T cells sorted from blood. Subset meaning: CD45RA+ positively selected. CDR3 protein: CASSPAFGYEQYF. Here the CDR3 DNA reads TGTGCCAGCTCACCCGCCTTTGGGTACGAGCAGTACTTC.